The 2 T cell receptor beta chains in this list originate from one sample, sequenced in a study of patients and donors after allogeneic stem cell transplantation. TCRdb re-called the RT-PCR reads through MiXCR, storing one row per CDR3 protein. Here the sample spans 95,000 to 120,000 distinct CDR3 sequences, 35% being singletons. Input material: blood, either unsorted or a sorted T cell fraction (not recorded which). The receptors come from a human donor who was either an allogeneic HSCT recipient or a stem cell or donor lymphocyte infusion donor (not recorded which). It is not recorded whose cells these are; they may come from a transplant donor.

This chain uses TRBV6-2 or TRBV6-3 with TRBJ2-5; D might be TRBD1 or TRBD2, each matching 5 bases. This CDR3 region has 14 residues. The V and J ends lost 2 bases and 6 bases respectively, with 13 bases between them. Germline CDR1 MNHEY, CDR2 SVGEGT. CDR3 coding DNA: TGTGCCAGCAGTTACGGGGACGACCGGAAGACCCAGTACTTC. Translating it yields CASSYGDDRKTQYF.

This clonotype showed up just a few times. This chain connects TRBV5-1 to TRBJ2-3, with 7 bases lining up with TRBD2. In germline, CDR1 is SGHRS, CDR2 YFSETQ. The CDR3 runs to 14 residues. Trimming at V came to 6 bases and at J to 6 bases, leaving 10 bases not matched to a gene. The chain's CDR3 is CASNVAGVADTQYF. The CDR3 bases are TGCGCCAGCAACGTGGCGGGAGTCGCGGATACGCAGTATTTT.